These 21 T cell receptor beta chains were sequenced from one sample in a study of blood T cells in healthy people across ages. A sample-barcoded 5' primer and a J-beta primer mix were used in a second PCR of roughly 6 to 11 cycles. TCRdb independently ran MiXCR on the 5' RACE reads; one entry per CDR3 protein. Counted here are approximately 670,000 distinct CDR3 sequences, around 43% occurring once; the ten biggest clones make up 30%. Sequenced sample: blood. All receptors derive from a man of 80 years or more in good health.

The chain employs TRBV18 and TRBJ2-1, with a weak D call TRBD1 (6 bases). The CDR3 consists of 14 residues. Germline CDR1 is KGHSH and CDR2 is LQKENI. V was clipped by 1 base and J by 4 bases, with 8 bases between them. In DNA form, the CDR3 reads TGTGCCAGCTCACCACGACAGGATTACAATGAGCAGTTCTTC. Translated, it gives CASSPRQDYNEQFF.

CDR3 amino acids: CASSIDPVAGGQFF. The CDR3 nucleotides read TGTGCCAGTAGTATAGATCCGGTAGCGGGGGGTCAGTTCTTC. V usage is TRBV19 and J usage is TRBJ2-1; 10 nucleotides line up with TRBD2. The CDR3 extends over 14 amino acids. Germline CDR1 LNHDA, CDR2 SQIVND (reference sequence). V was clipped by 0 bases and J by 13 bases; unmatched bases: 6.

The gene calls are TRBV27 and TRBJ1-2; no firm D call. The CDR3 totals 15 residues. CDR1 is MNHEY, CDR2 SMNVEV, per germline (reference sequence). The V and J ends lost 1 base and 0 bases respectively, with 9 bases between them. The CDR3 DNA sequence: TGTGCCAGCAGTTTATTTGCCCAAACTAACTATGGCTACACCTTC. This translates into CASSLFAQTNYGYTF.

This chain connects TRBV6-6 to TRBJ1-1; D remains unclear. There are 14 residues in the CDR3. CDR1 is MNHNY, CDR2 SVGAGI, per germline (reference sequence). Trimming removed 6 bases from V and 0 bases from J, with 11 bases in between. The CDR3 DNA follows: TGTGCCAGCAGCACGTTAGACGTGAACACTGAAGCTTTCTTT. It specifies CASSTLDVNTEAFF.

There are many counts of this clonotype. The chain joins TRBV5-1 to TRBJ2-5; tentatively, D is TRBD2 (6 bases). Trimming left V 2 bases short and J 1 base short, with 6 bases between. Germline CDR1 and CDR2: SGHRS and YFSETQ. This CDR3 spans 13 amino acids. The CDR3 here is CASSFGGQETQYF. CDR3 DNA sequence: TGCGCCAGCAGCTTCGGGGGCCAAGAGACCCAGTACTTC.

The chain uses TRBV7-2 and TRBJ2-1; 12 nucleotides agree with TRBD2. V lost 5 bases and J lost 9; bases outside the gene matches: 8. The CDR3 totals 15 residues. The V gene's germline CDR1 is SGHTA and CDR2 FQGNSA. The DNA for the CDR3 is TGTGCCAGCAGCACTCTAGCGGGAGGGGAGGGTGAGCAGTTCTTC. It yields the protein CASSTLAGGEGEQFF.

CDR3 protein: CASSGGRLAETQYF. The CDR3 DNA follows: TGTGCCAGCAGTGGTGGGCGGCTAGCGGAGACCCAGTACTTC. This rearrangement joins TRBV2 to TRBJ2-5; tentative D call: TRBD2 (6 bases). Germline CDR1 and CDR2: SNHLY and FYNNEI. V was trimmed by 4 bases and J by 5 bases, leaving 14 bases between them. This CDR3 comprises 14 residues.

In its sample, this clonotype was seen a few times. The genes are TRBV20-1 and TRBJ2-1; TRBD1 matches 8 bases. Germline trimming cut 4 bases from V and 11 bases from J; bases unmatched to any gene: 13. The CDR3 totals 14 residues. Germline V gives CDR1 DFQATT, CDR2 SNEGSKA (reference sequence). CDR3 amino acids: CSATGTGPTMKQFF. The CDR3 nucleotides read TGCAGTGCTACCGGGACAGGACCTACAATGAAGCAGTTCTTC.

This chain links TRBV20-1 with TRBJ2-3; 12 nucleotides line up with TRBD2. The CDR3 is 15 amino acids. Germline V gives CDR1 DFQATT, CDR2 SNEGSKA (reference sequence). V was pared by 3 bases and J by 8 bases, with 9 bases of the junction left unmatched. The CDR3 DNA is TGCAGTGCTAGGGGGGGACTAGCGGGCTTCTCTACGCAGTATTTT. Translated: CSARGGLAGFSTQYF.

The V and J genes are TRBV7-2 and TRBJ2-4; 11 positions match TRBD1. The assigned J gene may be wrong: the sequence end matches TRBJ2-7 better. The length of the CDR3 is 16 residues. Germline V gives CDR1 SGHTA, CDR2 FQGNSA. The DNA for the CDR3 is TGTGCCAGCAGCCCGGGGGACAGGGGGATTCTGGGCGAGCAGTACTTC. Its translation is CASSPGDRGILGEQYF.

The rearrangement uses TRBV7-2 and TRBJ2-3; possible D gene TRBD1, 5 bases. The germline V gene has CDR1 SGHTA and CDR2 FQGNSA. This CDR3 spans 13 amino acids. V was shortened by 7 bases and J by 6 bases, with 14 bases between the two germline ends. CDR3 coding DNA: TGTGCCAGCAACTCTCAGGGTGGGGATACGCAGTATTTT. It encodes CASNSQGGDTQYF.

The chain employs TRBV4-2 and TRBJ1-4, with D possibly matching TRBD1 (6 bases). The V gene lost 6 bases and the J gene lost 4 bases, with 18 bases spanning the gap. In germline, CDR1 is LGHNA, CDR2 YNFKEQ. The CDR3 is 16 residues long. In DNA form, the CDR3 reads TGTGCCAGCAGTACCATGGGGGGGGCTGGTAATGAAAAACTGTTTTTT. It codes for CASSTMGGAGNEKLFF.

The V gene is TRBV11-3, the J gene TRBJ2-5; maybe TRBD2 (5 bases). V was trimmed by 7 bases and J by 5 bases, leaving 11 bases between them. Germline V gene sequence: CDR1 SGHNT, CDR2 YENEEA. CDR3 length equals 12 residues. CDR3 sequence reads: CASNSPGETQYF. The CDR3 coding sequence is TGTGCCAGCAACTCTCCGGGGGAGACCCAGTACTTC.

This clonotype was counted only a few times. V gene TRBV20-1 combines with J gene TRBJ1-5, with 8 bases identical to TRBD1. CDR1 and CDR2 from the germline V gene are DFQATT and SNEGSKA (reference sequence). The CDR3 extends over 14 amino acids. Trimming took 4 bases from V and 4 from J; bases not matched to a gene: 6. The CDR3 spells CSATGGRGNQPQHF. DNA for the CDR3: TGCAGTGCTACAGGGGGCAGAGGTAATCAGCCCCAGCATTTT.

V and J are TRBV11-3 and TRBJ2-1; D uncertain. Germline loops: CDR1 SGHNT, CDR2 YENEEA. Trimming cost V 5 bases and J 9 bases, with 14 bases left between them. This CDR3 comprises 13 residues. The CDR3 DNA follows: TGTGCCAGCAGCCCTGATCCTACGAGTGAGCAGTTCTTC. This encodes CASSPDPTSEQFF. The full variable domain, with the rest looked up from reference TRBV11-3 and TRBJ2-1, is EAGVVQSPRYKIIEKKQPVAFWCNPISGHNTLYWYLQNLGQGPELLIRYENEEAVDDSQLPKDRFSAERLKGVDSTLKIQPAELGDSAVYLCASSPDPTSEQFFGPGTRLTVL.

The V call is TRBV15, the J call TRBJ2-4; D may correspond to TRBD1 or TRBD2 (5 bases each). The ends were cut back, 2 bases at V and 11 bases at J, with 13 bases in the middle. Germline V gene lookup returns CDR1 LNHNV and CDR2 YYDKDF (reference sequence). The CDR3 consists of 13 residues. The CDR3 region is CATSRTGTRVQYF. Written as DNA, the CDR3 is TGTGCCACCAGCAGAACCGGGACGCGAGTTCAGTACTTC.

This chain uses TRBV6-5 with TRBJ2-7; 8 positions match TRBD2. With 6 bases clipped from V and 0 bases from J, the junction kept 4 bases outside the gene matches. Germline lookup yields CDR1 MNHEY and CDR2 SVGAGI. The CDR3 contains 14 residues. CDR3 sequence reads: CASRTGTSSYEQYF. The CDR3 DNA reads TGTGCCAGCAGAACCGGGACTAGCTCCTACGAGCAGTACTTC.

CDR3: CATSRDDRGRETQYF. CDR3 coding DNA: TGTGCCACCAGCAGAGATGACAGGGGGCGAGAGACCCAGTACTTC. The chain recombines TRBV15 with TRBJ2-5; 10 bases map to TRBD1. CDR1 is LNHNV, CDR2 YYDKDF, per germline (reference sequence). The V gene end was trimmed by 0 bases and the J gene end by 4 bases; junction bases not matched to a gene: 2. The CDR3 covers 15 residues.

The chain couples TRBV27 to TRBJ2-4, with TRBD2 matching over 8 bases. The CDR3 contains 13 residues. Germline CDR1 and CDR2: MNHEY and SMNVEV (reference sequence). V shed 7 bases, J shed 13 bases, and the junction held 12 bases outside the gene matches. This CDR3 reads CASKAGGVENQYF. CDR3 in DNA: TGTGCCAGCAAGGCGGGAGGAGTGGAGAACCAGTACTTC.

V is TRBV11-2 and J is TRBJ2-1; 10 bases align to TRBD2. The DNA end is a closer match to TRBJ2-7, so the J assignment may be wrong. The CDR3 spans 18 residues. The germline V gene has CDR1 SGHAT and CDR2 FQNNGV. This chain's CDR3 is CASSLPRLAGSSYNEQYF. The CDR3 DNA sequence: TGTGCCAGCAGTCTTCCTCGACTAGCGGGCAGCTCCTACAATGAGCAGTACTTC.

As for this clonotype: A much larger clone differs from this one at a single base, so this may be a read error. The V gene is TRBV7-2, the J gene TRBJ2-7; maybe TRBD2 (6 bases). The better agreement between TRBJ2-4 and the DNA end casts doubt on the J call. Germline assignment: CDR1 SGHTA and CDR2 FQGNSA. The CDR3 consists of 15 residues. This CDR3 reads CVSRPVRGIANIQYF. The CDR3 DNA is TGTGTCAGCAGGCCCGTCCGGGGGATCGCAAACATTCAGTACTTC.